Sequencing of this T cell receptor (beta chain) was carried out in a study of ipilimumab plus nivolumab after autologous stem cell transplantation (dated by TCRdb to 2020 to 2023). Broadly, across the study: Trial patients received a median of roughly five ipilimumab doses and about 8 nivolumab doses. Patients in the trial were undergoing autologous transplant and had high-risk diffuse large B cell lymphoma, mature T cell lymphoma, or multiple myeloma. Fewer than 40 patients made up the trial's intent-to-treat population.

V and J are trimmed by 6 bases and 2 bases, and the gene matches miss 1 base of the junction. The germline V gene supplies CDR1 MGHDK and CDR2 SYGVNS. From the cysteine through the phenylalanine, the CDR3 covers 12 amino acids. Of the read, only the CDR3 DNA is kept; its 36 bases are in frame from base 1. Checkpoint therapy was initiated 14 to 28 days after autologous transplant, and ipilimumab was administered at 1 mg/kg intravenously on day 1 of selected weeks. Nivolumab was administered at 3 mg/kg intravenously on day 1 of weeks 1, 4, 7, 10, and every two weeks through week 26. This Phase Ib clinical trial tested ipilimumab plus nivolumab, a combined checkpoint inhibition, as consolidation after autologous stem cell transplantation. Results the study describes overall, beyond this receptor: According to the authors, a biologic rationale for studying the approach further came from T cell receptor repertoire, regulatory T cell phenotype and gut microbiota profiles. Combined checkpoint inhibition as post-transplant consolidation was concluded by the authors to appear tolerable.

Receptors were amplified or captured by the immunoSEQ multiplex PCR assay. The table was pulled from immuneACCESS by TCRdb, which kept in-frame rearrangements only. Such tables lose some clones; where checked, under half of the loss comes from unresolved V genes, and the rest has no known cause. The sample contains some 15,000 clones, about four fifths of them found a single time. Together, the top ten hold under 11% of the sample. About this clone itself: Its binding antigen is unknown. No base quality information exists; no much larger clone differs at one position.

The receptor chain draws on TRBV25-1 and TRBJ2-7, and TRBD1 aligns with 7 junction nucleotides. The source is a male donor with primary mediastinal lymphoma. The material sequenced was PBMCs, taken in a trial of ipilimumab plus nivolumab as post-transplant consolidation. The sequenced DNA: TGTGCCAGCAGGGGGACAGCCTACGAGCAGTACTTC. This codes for CASRGTAYEQYF.